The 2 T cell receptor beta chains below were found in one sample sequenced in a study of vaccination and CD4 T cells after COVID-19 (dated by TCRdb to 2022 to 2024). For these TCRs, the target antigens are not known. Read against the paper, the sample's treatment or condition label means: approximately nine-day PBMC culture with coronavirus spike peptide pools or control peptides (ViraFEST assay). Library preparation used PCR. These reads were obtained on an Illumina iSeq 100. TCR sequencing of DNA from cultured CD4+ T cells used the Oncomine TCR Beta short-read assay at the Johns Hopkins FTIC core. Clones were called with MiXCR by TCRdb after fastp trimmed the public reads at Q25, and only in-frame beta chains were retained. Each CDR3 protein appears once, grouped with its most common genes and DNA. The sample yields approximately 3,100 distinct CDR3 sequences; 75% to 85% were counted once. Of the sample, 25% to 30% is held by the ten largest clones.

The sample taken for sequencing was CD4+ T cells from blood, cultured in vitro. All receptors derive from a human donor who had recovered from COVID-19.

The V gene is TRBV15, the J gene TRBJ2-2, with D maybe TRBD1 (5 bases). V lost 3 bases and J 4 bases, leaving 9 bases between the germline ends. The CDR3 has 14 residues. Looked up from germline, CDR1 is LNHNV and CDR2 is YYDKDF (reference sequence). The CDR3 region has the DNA TGTGCCACCAGCAGTCCCAGGGTCACCGGGGAGCTGTTTTTT. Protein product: CATSSPRVTGELFF.

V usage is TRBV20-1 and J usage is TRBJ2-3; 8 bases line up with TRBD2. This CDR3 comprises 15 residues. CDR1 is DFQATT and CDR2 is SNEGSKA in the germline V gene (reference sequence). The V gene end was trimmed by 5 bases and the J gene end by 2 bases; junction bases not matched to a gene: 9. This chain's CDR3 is CSARVAGRDTDTQYF. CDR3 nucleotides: TGCAGTGCTCGAGTAGCGGGGAGGGACACAGATACGCAGTATTTT.